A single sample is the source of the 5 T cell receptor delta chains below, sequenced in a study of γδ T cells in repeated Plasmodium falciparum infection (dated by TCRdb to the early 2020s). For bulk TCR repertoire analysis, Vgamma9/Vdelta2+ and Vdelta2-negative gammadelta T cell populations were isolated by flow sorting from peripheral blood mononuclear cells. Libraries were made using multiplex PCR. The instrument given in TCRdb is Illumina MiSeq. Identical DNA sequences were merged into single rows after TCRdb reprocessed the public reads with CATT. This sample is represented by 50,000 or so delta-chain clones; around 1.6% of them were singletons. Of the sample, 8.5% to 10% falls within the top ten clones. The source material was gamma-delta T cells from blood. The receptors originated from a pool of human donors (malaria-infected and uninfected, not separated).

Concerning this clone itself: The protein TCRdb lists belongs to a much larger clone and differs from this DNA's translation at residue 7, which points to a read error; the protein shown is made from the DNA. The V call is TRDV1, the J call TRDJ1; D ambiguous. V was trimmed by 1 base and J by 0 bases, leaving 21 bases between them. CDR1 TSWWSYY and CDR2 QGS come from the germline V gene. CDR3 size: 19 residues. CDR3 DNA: TGTGCTCTTGGGGAACCCTCGCTGCACTTACAAGGGTACACCGATAAACTCATCTTT. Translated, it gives CALGEPSLHLQGYTDKLIF.

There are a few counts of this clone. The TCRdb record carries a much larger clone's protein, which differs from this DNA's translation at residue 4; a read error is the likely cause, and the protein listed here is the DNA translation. Here the CDR3 reads CASRGANSVRLVLGDTGRTDKLIF. The CDR3 nucleotides read TGTGCCTCCCGAGGAGCGAATTCAGTACGATTGGTACTGGGGGATACGGGGCGGACCGATAAACTCATCTTT. The chain couples TRDV3 to TRDJ1; 13 nucleotides agree with TRDD3. As TCRdb names no J gene, one was assigned here on the basis of a DNA match to germline. Germline assignment: CDR1 TVYSNPD and CDR2 GDNSRS (reference sequence). The CDR3 covers 24 residues. Trimming removed 4 bases from V and 2 bases from J; junction bases left unmatched: 34.

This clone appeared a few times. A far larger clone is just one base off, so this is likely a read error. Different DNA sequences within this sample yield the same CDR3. In DNA form, the CDR3 reads TGTGCTCTTGGGGACCCCTCCCGGATACCCCTACCGTACACCGATAAACTCATCTTC. Protein: CALGDPSRIPLPYTDKLIF. The J gene has no call, while the V gene is TRDV1; the D call TRDD3 from the table was never checked on the DNA. The CDR3 runs to 19 residues. Germline CDR1 TSWWSYY, CDR2 QGS.

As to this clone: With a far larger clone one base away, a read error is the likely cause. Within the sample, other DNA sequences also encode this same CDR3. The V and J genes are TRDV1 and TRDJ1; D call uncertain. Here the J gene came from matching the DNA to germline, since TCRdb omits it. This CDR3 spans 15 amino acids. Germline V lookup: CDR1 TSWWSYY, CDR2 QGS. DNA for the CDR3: TGTGCTCTTGGGGAACTTTTCGTGGACACCGACAAACTCATCTTT. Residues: CALGELFVDTDKLIF.

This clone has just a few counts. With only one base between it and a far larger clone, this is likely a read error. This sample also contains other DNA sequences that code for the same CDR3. The CDR3: CALGDYSEDKLIF. CDR3 DNA: TGTGCCCTTGGGGACTATTCAGAGGATAAACTCATCTTT. The chain combines TRDV1 with TRDJ1; tentatively, D is TRDD3 (5 bases). Germline CDR1 TSWWSYY, CDR2 QGS. The CDR3 sequence is 13 residues long.